The 4 T cell receptor beta chains reported below all come from one sample, sequenced in a study of shared clonotypes between healthy human individuals. CD45RO negativity and positive selection for CCR7 defined naive CD8 cells, a population that excluded terminally differentiated effector memory CD45RA+ cells. Here immunoSEQ multiplex PCR was the method, and the copy in TCRdb shows in-frame clones only, minus some. The sample has about 700,000 clones, roughly 94% seen once. Sample: naive CD8+ T cells sorted from blood. The receptors come from a man aged 25-45 years in good health.

Details on this clone: Additional DNA sequences in this sample encode the identical CDR3. The chain links TRBV27 to TRBJ2-1, with D tentatively TRBD1 (6 bases). The CDR3 covers 14 residues. Trimming left V 3 bases short and J 2 bases short, with 8 bases between. The germline gives CDR1 MNHEY, CDR2 SMNVEV (reference sequence). Here the CDR3 DNA reads TGTGCCAGCAGTTTGCCAGGGGCCTACAATGAGCAGTTCTTC. Amino acids: CASSLPGAYNEQFF.

This chain uses TRBV5-3 with TRBJ2-1; D not resolved. TRBV5-3 is annotated as an ORF whose role is uncertain. Trimming cost V 2 bases and J 0 bases, with 21 bases left between them. The CDR3 consists of 19 residues. The CDR3 DNA is TGTGCCAGAAGCTTCAGTTCCAAAGTGCCCGGATTCTCCTACAATGAGCAGTTCTTC. It codes for CARSFSSKVPGFSYNEQFF.

The chain has TRBV14 and TRBJ2-7; a possible D gene is TRBD2 (6 bases). The germline V and J ends were trimmed by 0 bases and 1 base, with 13 bases remaining between them. The CDR3 spans 16 residues. Germline V CDR1 and CDR2: SGHDN, FVKESK. CDR3 bases: TGTGCCAGCAGCCAAGATGGGTCTAGCGTGTCCTACGAGCAGTACTTC. It translates to CASSQDGSSVSYEQYF.

This sequence joins TRBV11-2 and TRBJ2-7, with D uncertain. CDR3 length: 14 amino acids. Germline V CDR1 and CDR2: SGHAT, FQNNGV. Trimming left V 5 bases short and J 3 bases short, with 14 bases between. DNA of the CDR3: TGTGCCAGCAGCCCTATTGGGCCAATCTACGAGCAGTACTTC. Translated, it gives CASSPIGPIYEQYF.